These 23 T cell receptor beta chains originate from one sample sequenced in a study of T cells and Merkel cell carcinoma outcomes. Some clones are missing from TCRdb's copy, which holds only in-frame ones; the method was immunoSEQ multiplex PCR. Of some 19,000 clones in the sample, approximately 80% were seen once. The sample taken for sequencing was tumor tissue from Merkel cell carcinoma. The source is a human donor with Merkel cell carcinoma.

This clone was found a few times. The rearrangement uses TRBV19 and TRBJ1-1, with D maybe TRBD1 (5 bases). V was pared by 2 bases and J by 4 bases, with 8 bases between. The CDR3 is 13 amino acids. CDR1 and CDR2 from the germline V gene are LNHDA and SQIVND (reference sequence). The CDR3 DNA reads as TGTGCCAGTAGTATACAGGGAGGCACTGAAGCTTTCTTT. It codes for CASSIQGGTEAFF.

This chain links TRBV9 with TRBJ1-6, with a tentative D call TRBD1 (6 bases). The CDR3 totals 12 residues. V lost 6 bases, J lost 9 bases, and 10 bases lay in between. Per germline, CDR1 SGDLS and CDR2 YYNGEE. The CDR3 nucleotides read TGTGCCAGCAACAGGGTCGGTTCACCCCTCCACTTT. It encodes CASNRVGSPLHF.

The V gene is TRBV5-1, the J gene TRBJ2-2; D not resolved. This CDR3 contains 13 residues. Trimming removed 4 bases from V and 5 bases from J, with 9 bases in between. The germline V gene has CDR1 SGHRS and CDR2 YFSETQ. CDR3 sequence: CASSGVPTGELFF. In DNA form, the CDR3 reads TGCGCCAGCAGCGGGGTCCCGACCGGGGAGCTGTTTTTT.

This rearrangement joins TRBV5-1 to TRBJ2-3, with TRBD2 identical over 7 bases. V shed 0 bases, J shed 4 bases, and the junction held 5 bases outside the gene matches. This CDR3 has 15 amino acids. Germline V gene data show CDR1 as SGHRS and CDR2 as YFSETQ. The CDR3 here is CASSLGGGPADTQYF. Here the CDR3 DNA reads TGCGCCAGCAGCTTGGGCGGGGGTCCGGCAGATACGCAGTATTTT.

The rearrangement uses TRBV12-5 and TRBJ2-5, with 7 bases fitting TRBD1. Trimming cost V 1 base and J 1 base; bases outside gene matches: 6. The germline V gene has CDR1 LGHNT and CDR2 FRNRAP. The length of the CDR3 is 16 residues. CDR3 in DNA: TGTGCTAGTGGTTTGGCCGAACAGGGGCCCCAAGAGACCCAGTACTTC. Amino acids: CASGLAEQGPQETQYF.

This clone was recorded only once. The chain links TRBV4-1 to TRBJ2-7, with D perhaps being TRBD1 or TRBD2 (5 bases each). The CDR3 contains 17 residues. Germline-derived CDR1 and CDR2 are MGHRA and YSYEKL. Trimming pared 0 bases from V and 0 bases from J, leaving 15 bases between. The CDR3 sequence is CASSQDIGTFSSYEQYF. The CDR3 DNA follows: TGCGCCAGCAGCCAAGATATCGGGACCTTTAGCTCCTACGAGCAGTACTTC.

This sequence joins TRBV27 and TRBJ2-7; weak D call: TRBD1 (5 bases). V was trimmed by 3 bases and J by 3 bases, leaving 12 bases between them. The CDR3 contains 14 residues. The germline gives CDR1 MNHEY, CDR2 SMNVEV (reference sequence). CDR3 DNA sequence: TGTGCCAGCAGTTTGACAGACCCTTACTACGAGCAGTACTTC. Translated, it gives CASSLTDPYYEQYF.

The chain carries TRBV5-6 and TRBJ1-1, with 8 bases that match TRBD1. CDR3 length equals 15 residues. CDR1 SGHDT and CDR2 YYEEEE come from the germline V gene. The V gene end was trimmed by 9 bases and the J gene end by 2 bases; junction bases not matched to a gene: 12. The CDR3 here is CATSSTGVANTEAFF. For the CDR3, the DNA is TGTGCCACCTCATCGACAGGGGTGGCAAACACTGAAGCTTTCTTT. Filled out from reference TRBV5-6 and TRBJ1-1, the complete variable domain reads DAGVTQSPTHLIKTRGQQVTLRCSPKSGHDTVSWYQQALGQGPQFIFQYYEEEERQRGNFPDRFSGHQFPNYSSELNVNALLLGDSALYLCATSSTGVANTEAFFGQGTRLTVV.

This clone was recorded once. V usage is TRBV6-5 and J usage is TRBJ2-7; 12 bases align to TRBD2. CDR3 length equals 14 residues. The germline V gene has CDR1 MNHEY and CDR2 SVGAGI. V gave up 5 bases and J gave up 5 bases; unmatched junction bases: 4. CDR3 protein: CASSVLAGGHEQYF. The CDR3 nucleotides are TGTGCCAGCAGTGTACTAGCGGGAGGCCACGAGCAGTACTTC.

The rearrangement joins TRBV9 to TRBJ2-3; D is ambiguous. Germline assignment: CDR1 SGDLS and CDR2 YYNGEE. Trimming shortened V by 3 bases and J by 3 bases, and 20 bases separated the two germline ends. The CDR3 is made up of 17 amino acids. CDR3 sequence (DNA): TGTGCCAGCAGCGCAAATGTAGACGGGCCTGGAACAGATACGCAGTATTTT. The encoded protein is CASSANVDGPGTDTQYF.

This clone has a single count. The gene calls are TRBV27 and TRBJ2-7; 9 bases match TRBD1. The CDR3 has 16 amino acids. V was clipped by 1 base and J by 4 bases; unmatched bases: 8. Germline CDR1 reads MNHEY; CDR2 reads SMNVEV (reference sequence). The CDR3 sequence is CASSLLQTGGGYEQYF. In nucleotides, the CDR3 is TGTGCCAGCAGTTTATTACAAACAGGGGGCGGGTACGAGCAGTACTTC.

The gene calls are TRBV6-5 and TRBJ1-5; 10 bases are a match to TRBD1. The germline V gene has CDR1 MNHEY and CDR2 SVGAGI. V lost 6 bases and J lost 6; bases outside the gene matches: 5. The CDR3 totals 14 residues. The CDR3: CASRGTGVTQPQHF. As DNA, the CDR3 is TGTGCCAGCAGAGGGACAGGGGTGACTCAGCCCCAGCATTTT.

CDR3 bases: TGTGCCAGCAGCTTAGGGGGAAAGGGTACGCAGTATTTT. This gives the protein CASSLGGKGTQYF. This chain connects TRBV7-8 to TRBJ2-3; D gene ambiguous. Germline CDR1 and CDR2: SGHVS and FQNEAQ. Between the trimmed V and J ends, which lost 1 base and 8 bases, there was a span of 10 bases. The length of the CDR3 is 13 residues.

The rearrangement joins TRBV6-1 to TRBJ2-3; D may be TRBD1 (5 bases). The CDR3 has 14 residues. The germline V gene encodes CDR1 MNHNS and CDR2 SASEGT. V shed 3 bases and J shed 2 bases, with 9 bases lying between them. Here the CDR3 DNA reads TGTGCCAGCAGTGACAGGGTTAACACAGATACGCAGTATTTT. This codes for CASSDRVNTDTQYF.

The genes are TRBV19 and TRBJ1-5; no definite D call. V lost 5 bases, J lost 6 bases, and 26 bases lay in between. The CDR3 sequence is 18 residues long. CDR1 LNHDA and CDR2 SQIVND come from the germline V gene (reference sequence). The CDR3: CASSPRTESRKPGQPQHF. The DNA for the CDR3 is TGTGCCAGTAGTCCGCGGACCGAAAGCCGAAAGCCTGGTCAGCCCCAGCATTTT.

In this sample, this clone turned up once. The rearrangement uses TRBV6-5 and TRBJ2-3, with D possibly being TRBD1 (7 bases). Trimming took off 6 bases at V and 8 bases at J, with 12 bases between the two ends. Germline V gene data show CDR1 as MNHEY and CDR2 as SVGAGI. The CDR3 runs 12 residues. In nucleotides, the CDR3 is TGTGCCAGCAGGGGGCAGGGGGGTACGCAGTATTTT. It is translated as CASRGQGGTQYF.

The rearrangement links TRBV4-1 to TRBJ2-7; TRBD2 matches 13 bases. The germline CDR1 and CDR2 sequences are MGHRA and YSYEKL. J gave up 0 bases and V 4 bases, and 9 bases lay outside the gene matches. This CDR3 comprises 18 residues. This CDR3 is CASSLVTSGGSPSYEQYF. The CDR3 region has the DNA TGCGCCAGCAGCCTCGTGACTAGCGGGGGGTCCCCCTCCTACGAGCAGTACTTC.

For the CDR3, the DNA is TGTGCCAGCCAAACTAGCGGGAGGAATGAGCAGTTCTTC. It codes for CASQTSGRNEQFF. The V and J genes are TRBV2 and TRBJ2-1, with 12 nucleotides matching TRBD2. CDR3 length: 13 amino acids. The germline gives CDR1 SNHLY, CDR2 FYNNEI. J gave up 7 bases and V 8 bases, and 3 bases lay outside the gene matches.

In DNA form, the CDR3 reads TGCGCCAGCTCAGGGACCGGGGAGCTGTTTTTT. It encodes CASSGTGELFF. The V and J genes are TRBV5-1 and TRBJ2-2; possible D gene TRBD1, 5 bases. V gave up 7 bases and J gave up 5 bases, with 6 bases separating them. Germline CDR1 and CDR2: SGHRS and YFSETQ. The CDR3 sequence is 11 residues long.

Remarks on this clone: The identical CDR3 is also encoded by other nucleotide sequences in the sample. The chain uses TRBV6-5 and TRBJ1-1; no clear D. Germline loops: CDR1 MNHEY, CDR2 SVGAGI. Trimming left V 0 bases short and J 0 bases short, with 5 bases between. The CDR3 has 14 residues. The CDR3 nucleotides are TGTGCCAGCAGTTACTCAGAGTTGAACACTGAAGCTTTCTTT. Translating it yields CASSYSELNTEAFF.

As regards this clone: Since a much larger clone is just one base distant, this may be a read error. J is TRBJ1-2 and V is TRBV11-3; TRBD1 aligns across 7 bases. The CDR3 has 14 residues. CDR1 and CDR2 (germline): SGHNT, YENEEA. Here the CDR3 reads CVSSPLTGNYGYTF. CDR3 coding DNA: TGTGTCAGCAGCCCCTTGACAGGGAACTATGGCTACACCTTC.

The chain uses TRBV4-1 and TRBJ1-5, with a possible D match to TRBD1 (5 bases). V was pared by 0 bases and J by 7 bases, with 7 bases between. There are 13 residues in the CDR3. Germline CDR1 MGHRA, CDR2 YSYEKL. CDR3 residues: CASSQDWGQPQHF. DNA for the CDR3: TGCGCCAGCAGCCAAGATTGGGGCCAGCCCCAGCATTTT.

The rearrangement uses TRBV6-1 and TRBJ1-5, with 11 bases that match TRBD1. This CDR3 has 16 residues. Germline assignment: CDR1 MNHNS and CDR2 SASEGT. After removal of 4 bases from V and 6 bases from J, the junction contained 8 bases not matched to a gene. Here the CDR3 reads CASSAGTGGYSQPQHF. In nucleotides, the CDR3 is TGTGCCAGCAGTGCTGGGACAGGGGGGTATAGTCAGCCCCAGCATTTT.